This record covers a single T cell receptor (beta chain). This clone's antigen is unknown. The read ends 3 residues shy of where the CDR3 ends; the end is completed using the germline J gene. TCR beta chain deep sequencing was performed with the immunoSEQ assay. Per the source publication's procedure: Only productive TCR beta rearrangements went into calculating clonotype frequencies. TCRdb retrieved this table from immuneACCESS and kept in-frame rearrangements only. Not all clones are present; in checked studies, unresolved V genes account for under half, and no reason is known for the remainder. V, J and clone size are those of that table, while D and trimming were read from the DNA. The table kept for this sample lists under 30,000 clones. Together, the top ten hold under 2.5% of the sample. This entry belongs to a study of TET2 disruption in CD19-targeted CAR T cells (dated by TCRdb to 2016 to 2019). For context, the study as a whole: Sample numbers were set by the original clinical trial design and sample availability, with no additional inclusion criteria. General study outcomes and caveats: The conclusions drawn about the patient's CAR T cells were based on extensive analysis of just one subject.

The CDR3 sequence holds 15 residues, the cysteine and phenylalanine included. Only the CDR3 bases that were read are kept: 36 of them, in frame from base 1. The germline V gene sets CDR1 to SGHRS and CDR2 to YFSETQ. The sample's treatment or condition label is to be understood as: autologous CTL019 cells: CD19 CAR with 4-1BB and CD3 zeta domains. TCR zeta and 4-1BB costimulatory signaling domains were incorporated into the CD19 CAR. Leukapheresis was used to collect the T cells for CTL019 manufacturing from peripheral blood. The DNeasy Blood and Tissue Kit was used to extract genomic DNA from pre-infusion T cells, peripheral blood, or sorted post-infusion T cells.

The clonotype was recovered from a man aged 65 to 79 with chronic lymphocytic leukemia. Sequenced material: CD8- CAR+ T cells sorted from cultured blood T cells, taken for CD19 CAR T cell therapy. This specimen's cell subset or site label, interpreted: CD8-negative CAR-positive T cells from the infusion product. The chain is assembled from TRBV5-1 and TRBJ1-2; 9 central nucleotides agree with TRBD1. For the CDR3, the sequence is CASSLPGQGSNEYTF. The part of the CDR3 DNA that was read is TGCGCCAGCAGTTTACCGGGACAGGGATCGAATGAG.